This T cell receptor (beta chain) emerged from a study of shared clonotypes between healthy human individuals. The test was conducted at deep level. Data came from immunoSEQ multiplex PCR; TCRdb stores just in-frame clones and leaves some out. The table records 2 million to 3 million clones, just over 90% of them present only once. Note on this clone: The antigen remains undetermined.

Study observations and caveats: For naive CD4 cells, roughly 5% of clonotypes were shared across four donors.

Germline V lookup: CDR1 SGHVS, CDR2 FNYEAQ. This CDR3 is 18 amino acids long. V lost 3 bases and J lost 1; bases outside the gene matches: 3. The chain recombines TRBV7-6 with TRBJ2-2; 15 nucleotides agree with TRBD2. The TCR originated in a man aged 18 to 30 in good health. Sequencing was done on a sample of naive CD4+ T cells sorted from blood. The subset denotes: CD45RA+ positively selected. DNA for the CDR3: TGTGCCAGCAGCTTTGGGACTAGCGGGGGGAAGAACACCGGGGAGCTGTTTTTT. Amino acid sequence: CASSFGTSGGKNTGELFF.